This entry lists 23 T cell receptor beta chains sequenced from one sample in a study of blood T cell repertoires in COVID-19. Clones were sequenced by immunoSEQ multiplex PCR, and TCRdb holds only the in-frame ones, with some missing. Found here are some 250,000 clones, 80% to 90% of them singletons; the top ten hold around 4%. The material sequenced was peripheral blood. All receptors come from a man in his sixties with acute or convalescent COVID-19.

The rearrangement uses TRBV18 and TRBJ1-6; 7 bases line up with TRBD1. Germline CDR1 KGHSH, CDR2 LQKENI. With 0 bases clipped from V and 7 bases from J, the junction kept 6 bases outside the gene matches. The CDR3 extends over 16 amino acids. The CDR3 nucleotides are TGTGCCAGCTCACCACCGAACAGGGGCATGAATTCACCCCTCCACTTT. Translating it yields CASSPPNRGMNSPLHF.

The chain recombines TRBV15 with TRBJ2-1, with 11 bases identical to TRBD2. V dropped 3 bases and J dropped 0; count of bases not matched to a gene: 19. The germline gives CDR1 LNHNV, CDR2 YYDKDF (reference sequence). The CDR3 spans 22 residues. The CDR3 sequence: CATSSPLPGGLAVQSSYNEQFF. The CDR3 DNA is TGTGCCACCAGCAGCCCGCTACCTGGGGGACTAGCGGTCCAAAGCTCCTACAATGAGCAGTTCTTC.

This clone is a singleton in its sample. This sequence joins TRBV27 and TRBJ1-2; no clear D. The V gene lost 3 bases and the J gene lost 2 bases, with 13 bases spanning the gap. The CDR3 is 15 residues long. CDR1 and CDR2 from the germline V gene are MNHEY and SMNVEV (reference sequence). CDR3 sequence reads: CASSFRLGLNYGYTF. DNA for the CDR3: TGTGCCAGCAGTTTCCGCCTGGGCCTAAACTATGGCTACACCTTC.

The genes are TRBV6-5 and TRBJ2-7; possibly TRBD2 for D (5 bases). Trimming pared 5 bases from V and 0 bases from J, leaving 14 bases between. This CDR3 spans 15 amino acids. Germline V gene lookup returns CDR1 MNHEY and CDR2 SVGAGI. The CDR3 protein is CASSRDYQGSYEQYF. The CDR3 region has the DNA TGTGCCAGCAGTCGCGACTACCAAGGCTCCTACGAGCAGTACTTC.

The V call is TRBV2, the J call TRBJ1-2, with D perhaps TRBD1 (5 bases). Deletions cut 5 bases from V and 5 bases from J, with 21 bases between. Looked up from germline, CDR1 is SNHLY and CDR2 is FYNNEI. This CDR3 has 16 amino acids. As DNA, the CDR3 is TGTGCCAGCAGTAAATTCCGGGACGATGGGGGGTATGGCTACACCTTC. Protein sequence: CASSKFRDDGGYGYTF.

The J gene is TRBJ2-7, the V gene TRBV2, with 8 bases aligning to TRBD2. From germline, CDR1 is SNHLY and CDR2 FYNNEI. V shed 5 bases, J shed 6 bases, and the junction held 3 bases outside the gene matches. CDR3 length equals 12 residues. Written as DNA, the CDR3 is TGTGCCAGCAGTCCCCGGGGGGGCGAGCAGTACTTC. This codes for CASSPRGGEQYF.

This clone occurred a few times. CDR3 protein: CASSMTGGYQPQHF. The CDR3 nucleotides are TGTGCCAGTAGTATGACAGGGGGCTATCAGCCCCAGCATTTT. This chain joins TRBV19 and TRBJ1-5; 10 bases are a match to TRBD1. V was clipped by 3 bases and J by 5 bases; unmatched bases: 1. The CDR3 loop spans 14 amino acids. The germline CDR1 and CDR2 sequences are LNHDA and SQIVND (reference sequence).

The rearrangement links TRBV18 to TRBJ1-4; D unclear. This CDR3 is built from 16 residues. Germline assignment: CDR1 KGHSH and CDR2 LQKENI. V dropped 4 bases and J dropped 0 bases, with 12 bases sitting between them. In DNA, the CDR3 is TGTGCCAGCTCACTGCGCCGGGGAGCAACTAATGAAAAACTGTTTTTT. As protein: CASSLRRGATNEKLFF. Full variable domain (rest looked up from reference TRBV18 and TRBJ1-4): NAGVMQNPRHLVRRRGQEARLRCSPMKGHSHVYWYRQLPEEGLKFMVYLQKENIIDESGMPKERFSAEFPKEGPSILRIQQVVRGDSAAYFCASSLRRGATNEKLFFGSGTQLSVL.

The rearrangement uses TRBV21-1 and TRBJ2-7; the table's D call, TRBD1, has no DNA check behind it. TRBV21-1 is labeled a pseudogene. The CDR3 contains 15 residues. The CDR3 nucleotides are TGTGCCAGCAGCAAGATAGGACAGGAAACCTACGAGCAGTACTTC. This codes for CASSKIGQETYEQYF.

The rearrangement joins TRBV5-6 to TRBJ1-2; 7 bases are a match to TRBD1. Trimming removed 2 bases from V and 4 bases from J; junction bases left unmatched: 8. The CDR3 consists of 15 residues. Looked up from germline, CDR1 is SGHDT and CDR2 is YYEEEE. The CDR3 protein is CASSLRTGYPYGYTF. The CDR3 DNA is TGTGCCAGCAGCTTAAGGACAGGTTATCCCTATGGCTACACCTTC. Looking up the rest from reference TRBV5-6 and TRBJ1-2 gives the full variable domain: DAGVTQSPTHLIKTRGQQVTLRCSPKSGHDTVSWYQQALGQGPQFIFQYYEEEERQRGNFPDRFSGHQFPNYSSELNVNALLLGDSALYLCASSLRTGYPYGYTFGSGTRLTVV.

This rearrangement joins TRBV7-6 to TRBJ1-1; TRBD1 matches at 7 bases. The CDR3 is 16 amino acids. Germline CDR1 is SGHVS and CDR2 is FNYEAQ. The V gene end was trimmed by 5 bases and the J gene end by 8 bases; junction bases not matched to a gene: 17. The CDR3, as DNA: TGTGCCAGCAGCGTCTCTTCTGCAGGGGGTCGGGGGGAAGCTTTCTTT. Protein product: CASSVSSAGGRGEAFF.

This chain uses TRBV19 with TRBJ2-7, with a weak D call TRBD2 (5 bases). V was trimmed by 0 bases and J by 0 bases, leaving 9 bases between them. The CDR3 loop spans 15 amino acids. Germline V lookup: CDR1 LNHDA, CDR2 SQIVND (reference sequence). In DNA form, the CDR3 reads TGTGCCAGTAGTATAGATACGGGGTTCTCCTACGAGCAGTACTTC. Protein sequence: CASSIDTGFSYEQYF. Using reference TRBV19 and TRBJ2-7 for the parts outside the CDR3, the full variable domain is DGGITQSPKYLFRKEGQNVTLSCEQNLNHDAMYWYRQDPGQGLRLIYYSQIVNDFQKGDIAEGYSVSREKKESFPLTVTSAQKNPTAFYLCASSIDTGFSYEQYFGPGTRLTVT.

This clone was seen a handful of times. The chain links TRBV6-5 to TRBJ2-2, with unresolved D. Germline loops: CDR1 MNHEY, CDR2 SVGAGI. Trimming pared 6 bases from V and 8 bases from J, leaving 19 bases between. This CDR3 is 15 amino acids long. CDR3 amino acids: CASSFRLSLRGELFF. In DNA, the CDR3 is TGTGCCAGCAGCTTTAGACTGTCCCTGCGGGGGGAGCTGTTTTTT.

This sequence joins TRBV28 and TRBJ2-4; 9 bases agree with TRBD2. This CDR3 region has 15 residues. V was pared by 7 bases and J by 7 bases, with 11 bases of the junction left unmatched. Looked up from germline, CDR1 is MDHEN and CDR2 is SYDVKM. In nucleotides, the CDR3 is TGTGCCAGCATAACCGAGGGTAGCGGGAGTAACATTCAGTACTTC. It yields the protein CASITEGSGSNIQYF.

The CDR3 DNA follows: TGTGCCAGTAGTATAGAAGGGCAGGGTTCTCCACCCCTCCACTTT. As protein: CASSIEGQGSPPLHF. The rearrangement uses TRBV19 and TRBJ1-6; D might be TRBD1 (5 bases). Trimming removed 0 bases at V and 11 bases at J, with 14 bases between. The CDR3 consists of 15 residues. The germline V gene encodes CDR1 LNHDA and CDR2 SQIVND (reference sequence).

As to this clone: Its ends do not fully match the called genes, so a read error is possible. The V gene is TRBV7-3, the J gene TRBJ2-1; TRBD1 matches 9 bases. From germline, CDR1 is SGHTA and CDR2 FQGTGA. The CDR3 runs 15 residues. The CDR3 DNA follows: TGTGCCAGCAGCATAACGGGGACAGGGATCAATGAGCAGTTCTTC. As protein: CASSITGTGINEQFF.

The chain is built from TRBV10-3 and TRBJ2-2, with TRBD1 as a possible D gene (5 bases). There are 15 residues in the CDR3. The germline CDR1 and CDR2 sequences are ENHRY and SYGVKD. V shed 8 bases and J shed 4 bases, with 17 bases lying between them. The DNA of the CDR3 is TGTGCCATCCACGACTCTACAGGCGGCACCGGGGAGCTGTTTTTT. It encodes CAIHDSTGGTGELFF.

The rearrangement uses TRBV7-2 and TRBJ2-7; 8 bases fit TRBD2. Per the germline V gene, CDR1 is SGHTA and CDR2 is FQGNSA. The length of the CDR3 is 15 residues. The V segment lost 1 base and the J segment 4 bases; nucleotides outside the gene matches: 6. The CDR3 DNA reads TGTGCCAGCAGCTTAGTAGTCGGGAGGGAGTACGAGCAGTACTTC. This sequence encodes CASSLVVGREYEQYF.

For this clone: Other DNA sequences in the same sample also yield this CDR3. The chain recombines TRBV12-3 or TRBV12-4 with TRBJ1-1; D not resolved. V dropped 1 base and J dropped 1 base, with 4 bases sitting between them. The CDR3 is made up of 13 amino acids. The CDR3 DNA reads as TGTGCCAGCAGTTTAGGACAGAACACTGAAGCTTTCTTT. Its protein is CASSLGQNTEAFF.

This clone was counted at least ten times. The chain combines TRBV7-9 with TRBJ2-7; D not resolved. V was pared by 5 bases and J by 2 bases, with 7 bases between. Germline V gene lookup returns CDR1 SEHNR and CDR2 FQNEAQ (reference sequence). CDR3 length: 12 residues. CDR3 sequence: CASSREPYEQYF. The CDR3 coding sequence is TGTGCCAGCAGCCGAGAACCCTACGAGCAGTACTTC.

CDR3 coding DNA: TGTGCCAGCTCACCACCGCAGGGACAGCGGACTCTTGAAGCTTTCTTT. It specifies CASSPPQGQRTLEAFF. This chain joins TRBV18 and TRBJ1-1; 7 bases line up with TRBD1. Trimming at V came to 0 bases and at J to 7 bases, leaving 11 bases not matched to a gene. The CDR3 runs to 16 residues. CDR1 and CDR2 from the germline V gene are KGHSH and LQKENI.

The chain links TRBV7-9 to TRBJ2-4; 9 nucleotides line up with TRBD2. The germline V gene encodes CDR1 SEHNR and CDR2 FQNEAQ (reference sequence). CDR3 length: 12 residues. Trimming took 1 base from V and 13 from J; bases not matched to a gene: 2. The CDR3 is CASSLGLAGQYF. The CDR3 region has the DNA TGTGCCAGCAGCTTAGGGCTAGCGGGGCAGTACTTC.

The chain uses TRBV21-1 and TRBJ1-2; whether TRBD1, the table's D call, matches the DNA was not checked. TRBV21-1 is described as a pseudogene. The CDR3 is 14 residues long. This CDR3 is CASSKASVTYGYTF. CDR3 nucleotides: TGTGCCAGCAGCAAAGCATCAGTCACCTATGGCTACACCTTC.